The sequence of this T cell receptor (beta chain) was determined in a study of cytomegalovirus exposure and HLA in healthy donors (dated by TCRdb to the late 2010s). Regarding the research as a whole: According to an earlier analysis of several hundred of the donors, about 179 million T cells yielded some 120 million unique TCR beta sequences and 276 Gb of sequence data. An early release covering roughly 640 HLA-typed donors comprised about 310 gigabases of sequencing data and tens of millions of unique TCR sequences. Of the 300 to 450 genotyped donors, 65% to 90% fell in the genetic ancestry cluster associated with self-reported Caucasian donors. The aim of the study was to test whether cataloging public T cell receptors could identify signatures of past pathogen exposure. The study profiled the T cell repertoires of around 700 subjects by immunosequencing and related them to cytomegalovirus serostatus. A separate validation cohort of roughly 130 different subjects was used in addition to the approximately 640-subject first cohort. To predict cytomegalovirus infection status, the study combined high-throughput TCR immunosequencing, statistical association of individual TCRs with disease status, and machine learning. To study patterns of TCR occurrence, a later analysis re-analyzed previously published TCR beta repertoires from 666 donors and added high-resolution HLA genotyping. The later analysis used no new phenotypic data to find candidate immune exposures, relying instead on TCR beta sequences and their occurrence across donors. To decide whether each TCR beta V gene segment behaved as functional or pseudogenic, an earlier analysis of some 540 of the donors relied on high-throughput TCR beta sequencing. Alongside the repertoire data, information on donor age, sex, ethnicity and CMV serostatus was compiled. In a later genetic analysis, genome-wide SNP genotypes for about three fifths of the roughly 670 donors were used, and that subset was treated as a discovery cohort. All discovery cohort repertoires had been generated on a single sequencing platform. Class I and class II HLA loci were covered by the typing at four-digit resolution. The number of typed donors differed by locus: roughly 629-640 for A, B, C, DRB1 and DQB1; some 500 for DQA1; 606 for DPA1; and 400 to 480 for DPB1. A handful of DR-DQ haplotypes were handled as single units for association and clustering because linkage in the cohort was strong. Among some 400 genotyped donors of the cohort, an average of about 220,000 unique TCR beta nucleotide sequences was sequenced per donor, of which about 18% were non-productive.

With regard to this clone: Its recognized antigen is unknown. Base qualities were left out, and no much larger clone turns up one base away.

The library was produced with the immunoSEQ multiplex PCR assay. For the multiplex PCR, a mixture combining 60 forward primers for TCR Vbeta segments and 13 reverse primers for TCR Jbeta segments was used. A multiplex PCR assay on genomic DNA amplified the CDR3 region of rearranged TCR beta genes. The Illumina HiSeq System was used to sequence the amplified TCR beta libraries as 87-base-pair reads. As for the authors' bioinformatics: Across the 700 or so repertoires, a later analysis counted some 81 million unique TCR beta chains, 9.5 million to 12 million of which were shared by at least two donors. A nearest-neighbor algorithm error-corrected the raw reads and collapsed the reads into unique sequences, merging closely related sequences to remove PCR and sequencing errors. To assign V, D and J gene segments, CDR3 sequences were aligned to IMGT reference sequences. For a sequence to be retained, a match of at least six nucleotides to both a V gene segment and a J gene segment was required. Rearrangements were called productive when the CDR3 lacked stop codons and stayed in frame with V and J; all others were non-productive. Following IMGT convention, CDR3 was defined as the stretch from the second conserved V-encoded cysteine to the conserved J-encoded phenylalanine. In an earlier analysis of around 640 of the donors, sequences lacking an unambiguous match to a single V gene segment were excluded. An earlier analysis of some 500 of the donors classified V segments as functional when productive rearrangements were above 56.7% and as segregating when the standard deviation between donors was above 5%. A statistical classification framework was built to diagnose cytomegalovirus status from the catalog of TCR beta chain sequences. In a later analysis, V and J genes were assigned by comparing TCR nucleotide sequences against IMGT/GENE-DB human TR gene sequences. A later analysis assigned CDR3 sequences and most-parsimonious VDJ recombination scenarios with the TCRdist pipeline. In a later analysis, every TCR beta chain was defined by the combination of its CDR3 amino acid sequence and its V-gene family, and reads without a unique V-gene family were dropped. To address suspected cross-contamination and a sequencing artifact, a later analysis removed approximately 590 highly shared, low-generation-probability nucleotide sequences. A later analysis calculated a clonal expansion index for each public chain from normalized within-repertoire ranks of inferred template counts. Generation probabilities in a later analysis came from a VDJ recombination model fitted to out-of-frame rearrangements, and those results were checked against IGoR. A later analysis scored TCR-TCR, TCR-HLA and TCR-CMV co-occurrence with hypergeometric tests, applying a repertoire-size bias correction to TCR pairs. In a later analysis, false discovery rates were estimated by permuting HLA or CMV assignments 20 times. In a later analysis, co-occurring TCRs were grouped using DBSCAN, with TCRdist sequence similarity added in when clustering inside HLA-allele-positive subsets. Repertoires with fewer than 30,000 or more than 120,000 public chains, plus five repertoires with anomalous nucleotide sharing, were excluded from co-occurrence clustering. Imported from immuneACCESS, the table was reduced by TCRdb to in-frame sequences with V and J called. These copies leave out some clones; in studies compared against another copy, an unresolved V gene accounts for under half, and the cause of the remainder is not known. V, J and clone size are those of that table, while D and trimming were read from the DNA. Here the sample has under 150,000 clones; 70% to 85% occur a single time. Approximately 1.3% of the sample is in the top ten clones.

The germline V gene sets CDR1 to SGDLS and CDR2 to YYNGEE. V gives up 0 bases and J gives up 11 bases, and the segment between their germline ends measures 14 bases. The CDR3 sequence holds 13 residues, the cysteine and phenylalanine included. Solely the CDR3 DNA is kept, with 39 bases framed from the first base. The cohort comprised approximately 700 healthy bone marrow donors. Cohort members were all nominally healthy when sampled, although unrecorded immune exposures were likely present. The donor tested CMV seropositive, placing the donor among the approximately 290 seropositive members of the cohort. Each donor provided a peripheral blood sample, and peripheral blood mononuclear cells were used for TCR beta sequencing. The Qiagen DNeasy Blood Extraction Kit was used to extract genomic DNA from the blood cell samples. The investigation overall reported the following: In vitro tests confirmed that three of the cytomegalovirus-associated TCR beta chains recognize cytomegalovirus antigens. According to a later genetic analysis, donors in an Asian-associated ancestry cluster had fewer N-insertions in productive TCRs than the roughly 700-donor mean. The 87-base-pair reads could not distinguish some IMGT-functional V segments, including TRBV6-2 and TRBV6-3, so those segments were excluded. A later analysis reported that several top co-occurrence clusters appeared linked to parvovirus B19, influenza, CMV and Epstein-Barr virus. Immune exposure information for the cohort was limited to CMV serostatus. An earlier analysis of approximately 570 of the donors showed that most TCR beta V segments appeared in productive rearrangements either about 87% or about 30% of the time, which broadly matched IMGT annotations. Most TCR sequences were observed very rarely across donors, whereas some public TCRs were present in many individuals. A cluster of highly shared sequence variants was judged likely to represent a technical artifact of the sequencing pipeline. The authors suggested that the approach could potentially be extended to other disease states and immunological phenotypes. A further reported finding was that TCR beta sequences accurately predicted the HLA-A and HLA-B alleles for most subjects in the first cohort. At a false discovery rate of 0.05, a later analysis linked under 20,000 TCR beta sequences to specific HLA alleles. This cohort had only TCR beta chains sequenced, and the lack of alpha or paired-chain data limited which features could be detected. In a later analysis, most CMV-associated TCR beta chains were found to appear HLA-restricted, with HLA associations seemingly driven largely by CMV exposure. A total of around 150 TCR beta chains were listed by the study as associated with cytomegalovirus. A later genetic analysis associated a missense DCLRE1C variant with V-gene and J-gene trimming of TCR beta chains, and an independent cohort replicated the association. Cytomegalovirus status was reported to be diagnosed by the classifier with high specificity and sensitivity in both the original and validation cohorts. Linkage disequilibrium might explain the correlated functional status among segregating V segments, but an unknown experimental factor could not be excluded. About 17 rarely observed V segments, including chromosome 9 orphons, were excluded from the earlier analysis of some 590 of the donors because counts were too low. According to a later analysis, TCR association rates differed among HLA loci, with DRB1 alleles showing the most associated TCRs and HLA-C alleles showing the fewest. In a later analysis, HLA-associated TCR beta chains were found to be more clonally expanded and to have lower generation probabilities than equally common non-associated chains. Assigning TCR associations to individual alleles was difficult when HLA alleles, especially DR and DQ, strongly co-occurred. Because HLA typing was unavailable for some donors at each locus, only the typed subset was used in association tests. The presence/absence analyses assumed that sequencing depth was roughly uniform across donors, and that assumption may not be true.

The sample comprised PBMCs. The chain was built from TRBV9 and TRBJ2-5; a weak D assignment points to TRBD1 (6 bases agree). The sequence derives from a man aged 25-45 years in good health and CMV-seropositive. The DNA sequence is as follows: TGTGCCAGCAGCGTAGGGGGGCAACGACCGCAGTACTTC. It codes for CASSVGGQRPQYF.